Listed below are T cell receptor beta chains from one sample, sequenced in a study of OX40 agonist ivuxolimab in advanced cancers. TCRdb's copy holds only in-frame clones and misses some; the assay was immunoSEQ multiplex PCR. This table has some 78,000 clones, around 94% appearing once. The sample consisted of CD4+ or CD8+ T cells sorted from blood, taken in a trial of the OX40 agonist ivuxolimab. The source of these receptors is an adult with an advanced solid tumor such as melanoma, head and neck, liver or kidney cancer. Both conserved end residues are part of each CDR3. The D gene is left open where the match is weak. Clone size appears in some rows only: once, few, many, or a class for an expanded clone.

J gene,V gene,D gene,clone size,CDR3 DNA,CDR3 protein
TRBJ2-3,TRBV5-1,-,-,TGCGCCAGCAATCCCACGAAAGCGCACACAGATACGCAGTATTTT,CASNPTKAHTDTQYF
TRBJ2-3,TRBV4-2,-,-,TGTGCCAGCAGCGGCCGTACTCCCGCAGATACGCAGTATTTT,CASSGRTPADTQYF
TRBJ1-6,TRBV6-6,-,-,TGTGCCAGCAGTAGCGCCGGGACGGCCACTAATTCACCCCTCCACTTT,CASSSAGTATNSPLHF
TRBJ2-5,TRBV5-1,TRBD2,-,TGCGCCAGCAGCCCAGACCTCGGACTAGCGGGGGGCCTTGGCGCAGAGACCCAGTACTTC,CASSPDLGLAGGLGAETQYF
TRBJ2-7,TRBV11-2,TRBD1,-,TGTGCCAGCAGCTCACAGGGGGCGCGCTACGAGCAGTACTTC,CASSSQGARYEQYF
TRBJ1-4,TRBV5-1,-,-,TGCGCCAGCAGCTTGTCGCCGGGCAGAGACGAAAAACTGTTTTTT,CASSLSPGRDEKLFF
TRBJ1-1,TRBV5-6,-,-,TGTGCCAGCAGCTTCGGACAGCAGAACACTGAAGCTTTCTTT,CASSFGQQNTEAFF
TRBJ2-1,TRBV11-2,-,-,TGTGCCAGCAGCTTAGATGGGCGGTACAATGAGCAGTTCTTC,CASSLDGRYNEQFF
TRBJ1-5,TRBV5-1,-,-,TGCGCCAGCAGTCCAGGACAGAATCAGCCCCAGCATTTT,CASSPGQNQPQHF
TRBJ2-7,TRBV7-9,-,-,TGTGCCAGCAGCTCGGTCCACAGGGCCTCCTACGAGCAGTACTTC,CASSSVHRASYEQYF
TRBJ2-7,TRBV27,TRBD1,-,TGTGCCAGCAGTTTATACCCGGACAGGGGGCCATACGAGCAGTACTTC,CASSLYPDRGPYEQYF
TRBJ1-2,TRBV27,-,once,TGTGCCAGCAGTTTACTGGGGAACTATGGCTACACCTTC,CASSLLGNYGYTF
TRBJ2-5,TRBV5-1,-,-,TGCGCCAGCAGCTTGGCCGAGACAGCTTTTCAAGAGACCCAGTACTTC,CASSLAETAFQETQYF
TRBJ2-7,TRBV9,-,-,TGTGCCAGCAGCGTAGATTCACTAGCTAGCTCCTACGAGCAGTACTTC,CASSVDSLASSYEQYF
TRBJ2-7,TRBV5-1,TRBD2,-,TGCGCCAGCAGCAAGGGACTAGCGGCTTACGAGCAGTACTTC,CASSKGLAAYEQYF
TRBJ2-5,TRBV19,-,-,TGTGCCAGTACCCCCCAGGGCCTACAAGAGACCCAGTACTTC,CASTPQGLQETQYF
TRBJ1-1,TRBV2,-,once,TGTGCCAGCAGGGGGACGGAGGGCACTGAAGCTTTCTTT,CASRGTEGTEAFF
TRBJ2-5,TRBV5-6,-,-,TGTGCCAGCATCCGGTCGCCGGCAGAAGAGACCCAGTACTTC,CASIRSPAEETQYF
TRBJ1-3,TRBV6-5,-,-,TGTGCCAGCATTTTAGGGGAGAGCATATATTTT,CASILGESIYF
TRBJ2-7,TRBV30,-,-,TGTGCCTGGAGTACCCCTCGTTTGGGGCCGCGGTCCTACGAGCAGTACTTC,CAWSTPRLGPRSYEQYF
TRBJ2-4,TRBV4-1,-,-,TGCGCCAGCAGCCAACCCAGGACGGCTAACATTCAGTACTTC,CASSQPRTANIQYF
TRBJ1-5,TRBV4-2,TRBD1,-,TGTGCCAGCAGCCTATCTTCACAGGGGGTGAATCAGCCCCAGCATTTT,CASSLSSQGVNQPQHF
TRBJ1-5,TRBV4-1,TRBD1,-,TGCGCCAGCAGCCAGGGACAGGGGGCACGGCAGCCCCAGCATTTT,CASSQGQGARQPQHF
TRBJ2-7,TRBV19,TRBD2,-,TGTGCCAGTAGTATCCAAGGACTAGCGGGACCAGGCCGAATAGGGCCCCAGACCCACGAGCAGTACTTC,CASSIQGLAGPGRIGPQTHEQYF
TRBJ2-2,TRBV5-5,-,-,TGTGCCAGCAGCACTGCAGGGAACACCGGGGAGCTGTTTTTT,CASSTAGNTGELFF
TRBJ1-1,TRBV6-1,TRBD1,-,TGTGCCAGCAGTGAAGCAGACAGGGAAAAAGCTTTCTTT,CASSEADREKAFF
TRBJ2-4,TRBV18,-,-,TGTGCCAGCTCACCAGAGGGGGGCAAAAACATTCAGTACTTC,CASSPEGGKNIQYF
TRBJ2-5,TRBV18,TRBD2,-,TGTGCCAGCTCACCATCCCTTAGCGGGGGGACCTATCAAGAGACCCAGTACTTC,CASSPSLSGGTYQETQYF
TRBJ2-2,TRBV28,-,once,TGTGCCAGCAGGAGAAGTAACACGAACACCGGGGAGCTGTTTTTT,CASRRSNTNTGELFF
TRBJ1-4,TRBV2,TRBD1,-,TGTGCCAGCAGAGGGACAGGGGTTTCTAATGAAAAACTGTTTTTT,CASRGTGVSNEKLFF
TRBJ2-3,TRBV28,-,-,TGTGCCACCCGGGACTCACACACAGATACGCAGTATTTT,CATRDSHTDTQYF
TRBJ1-5,TRBV28,TRBD1,-,TGTGCCAGCAGTATCCCGGGACAGGCGTTGCGGGGTTCTTTT,CASSIPGQALRGSF
TRBJ2-7,TRBV5-1,-,-,TGCGCCAGCAGCTTGGATGCTACCCGCCGCGAGCAGTACTTC,CASSLDATRREQYF
TRBJ2-3,TRBV5-4,-,-,TGTGCCAGCAGCTTGGCGGGAAGCACAGATACGCAGTATTTT,CASSLAGSTDTQYF
TRBJ1-5,TRBV30,-,-,TGTGCCTGGAGTGTAGGGCTGGGCGGTTTAGGTCAGCCCCAGCATTTT,CAWSVGLGGLGQPQHF
TRBJ1-2,TRBV6-1,TRBD1,-,TGTGCCAGCAGAGGGACAGGGCATGGCTACACCTTC,CASRGTGHGYTF
TRBJ2-7,TRBV21-1,-,-,TGTGCCAGCAGCAAAGGGGGACAGGGCGGCCTGGAGCAGTACTTC,CASSKGGQGGLEQYF
TRBJ2-2,TRBV28,TRBD2,-,TGTGCCAGCAGTTTAGGGGGGAGGGTTGCCTCCGGGGAGCTGTTTTTT,CASSLGGRVASGELFF
TRBJ2-7,TRBV11-2,-,-,TGTGCCAGCAGCTCTCTACCTCGGGACGAGCAGTACTTC,CASSSLPRDEQYF
TRBJ2-7,TRBV19,-,-,TGTGCCAGTAGTCAACAACAGGGTACCGAGCAGTACTTC,CASSQQQGTEQYF
TRBJ2-7,TRBV18,-,once,TGTGCCAGCTCACCAATTCCATCGTACTACTACTACGAGCAGTACTTC,CASSPIPSYYYYEQYF
TRBJ1-1,TRBV6-6,-,-,TGTGCCAGCAGTTACTCGATTGCCGGGGGAAACACTGAAGCTTTCTTT,CASSYSIAGGNTEAFF